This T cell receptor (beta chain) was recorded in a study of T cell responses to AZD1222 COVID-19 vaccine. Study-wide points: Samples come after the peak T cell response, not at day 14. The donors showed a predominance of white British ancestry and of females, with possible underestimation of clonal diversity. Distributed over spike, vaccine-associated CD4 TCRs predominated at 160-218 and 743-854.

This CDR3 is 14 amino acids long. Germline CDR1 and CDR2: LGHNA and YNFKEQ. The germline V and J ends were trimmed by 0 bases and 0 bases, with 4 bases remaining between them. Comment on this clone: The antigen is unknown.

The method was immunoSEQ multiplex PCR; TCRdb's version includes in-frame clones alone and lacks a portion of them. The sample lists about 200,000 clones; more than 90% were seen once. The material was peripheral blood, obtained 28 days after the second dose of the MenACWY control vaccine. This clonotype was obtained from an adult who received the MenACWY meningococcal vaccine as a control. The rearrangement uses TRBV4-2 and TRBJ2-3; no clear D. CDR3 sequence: CASSQEGSTDTQYF. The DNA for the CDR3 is TGTGCCAGCAGCCAAGAGGGCAGCACAGATACGCAGTATTTT.